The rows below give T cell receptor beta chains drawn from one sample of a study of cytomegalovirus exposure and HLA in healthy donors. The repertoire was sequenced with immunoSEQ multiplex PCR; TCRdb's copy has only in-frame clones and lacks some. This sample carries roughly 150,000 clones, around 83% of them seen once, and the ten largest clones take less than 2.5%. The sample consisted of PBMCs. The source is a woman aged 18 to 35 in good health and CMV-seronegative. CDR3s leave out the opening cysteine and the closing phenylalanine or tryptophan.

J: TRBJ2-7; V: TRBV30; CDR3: AWSGVAGREQY
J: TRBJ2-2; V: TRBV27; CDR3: ASSFRRQDPNTGELF
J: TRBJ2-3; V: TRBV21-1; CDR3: ASIVAGQSTDTQY
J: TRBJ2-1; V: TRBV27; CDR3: ASSLSSGVYNEQF
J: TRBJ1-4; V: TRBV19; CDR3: ASTPPPPAGEKLF
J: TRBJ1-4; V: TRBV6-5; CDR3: ASSYSVGDRGEKLF
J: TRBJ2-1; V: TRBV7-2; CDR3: ASSYSGANEQF
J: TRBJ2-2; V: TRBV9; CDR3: ASSASSGEAGELF
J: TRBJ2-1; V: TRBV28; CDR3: ASTSSAYNEQF
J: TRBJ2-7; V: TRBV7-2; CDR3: ASSSRGPSYEQY
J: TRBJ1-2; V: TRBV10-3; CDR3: AISESRASNYGYT
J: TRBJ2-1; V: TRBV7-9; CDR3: ASSLVSGEYNEQF
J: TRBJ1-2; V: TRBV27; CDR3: ASRPDRTYGYT
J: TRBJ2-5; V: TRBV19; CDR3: ASSMGGGQETQY
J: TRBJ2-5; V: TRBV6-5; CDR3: ASSPGLAGEETQY
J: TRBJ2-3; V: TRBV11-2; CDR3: ASSPQRGAGTDTQY
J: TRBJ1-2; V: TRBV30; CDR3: AWTPTGLYGYT
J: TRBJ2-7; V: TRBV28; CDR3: ASSSRDRAYEQY
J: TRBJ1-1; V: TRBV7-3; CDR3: ASSPGVRNTEAF
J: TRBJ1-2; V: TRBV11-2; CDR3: ASSSLRGRNYGYT
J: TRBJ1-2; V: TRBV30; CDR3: AWSGDRRRAYYGYT
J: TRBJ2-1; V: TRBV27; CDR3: ASSRTVPGLAGGSSYNEQF
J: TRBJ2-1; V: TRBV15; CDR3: ATSRTGAYNEQF
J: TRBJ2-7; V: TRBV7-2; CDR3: ASSLYGGAPYEQY
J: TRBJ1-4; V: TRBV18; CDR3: ASSRRDSNEKLF
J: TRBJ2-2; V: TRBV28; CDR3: ASSLGGAGTGELF
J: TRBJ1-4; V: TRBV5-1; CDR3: ASSRQGANEKLF
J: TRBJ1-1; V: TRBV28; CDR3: ASNTDRENTEAF
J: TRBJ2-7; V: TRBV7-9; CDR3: ASSLAQQGPSYEQY
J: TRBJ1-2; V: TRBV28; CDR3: ASSLAGSNYGYT
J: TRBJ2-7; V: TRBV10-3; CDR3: AISVREGRYEQY
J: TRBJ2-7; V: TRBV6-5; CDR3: ASSDSGPYEQY
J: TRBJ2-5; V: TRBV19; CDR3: ASTQGGLASQETQY
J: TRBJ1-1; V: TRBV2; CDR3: ASNDGRGNTEAF